Listed below are T cell receptor beta chains from one sample, sequenced in a study of T cell repertoires in cytomegalovirus infection. These receptors' antigens are unknown. Via MiXCR, TCRdb re-called the reads, giving one row per CDR3 protein. This sample yields tens of thousands of distinct CDR3 sequences, of which roughly 25% are seen a single time; about half belongs to the top ten. The material was CD8+ T cells from cultured PBMCs, obtained from culture after CMV antigen stimulation. All receptors come from a human donor in good health (CMV status not recorded). Some clones in this sample may be carry-over from other donors' samples. Each CDR3 is given with its conserved first and last residue. Fields, in order: D gene, V gene, J gene, clone size, CDR3 DNA, CDR3 protein. A D gene is named only where the DNA matches it firmly. Some rows have no size entry. The others give once, few or many, or a class for an expanded clone.

>NA|TRBV6-1|TRBJ1-2|few
TGTGCCAGCAGTGAGGGGATACAGGGTTTGGGTGTCTATGGCTACACCTTC
CASSEGIQGLGVYGYTF
>NA|TRBV20-1|TRBJ2-6|NA
TGCAGTGCTAGAGTGGGATTCTCTGGGGCCAACGTCCTGACTTTC
CSARVGFSGANVLTF
>TRBD2|TRBV30|TRBJ2-5|NA
TGTGCCTGGTTTGGACTAGCGGGACAGACCCAGTACTTC
CAWFGLAGQTQYF
>NA|TRBV4-3|TRBJ2-1|few
TGCGCCAGCAGCCCGGGCGGTATCTCCGCCTACAATGAGCAGTTCTTC
CASSPGGISAYNEQFF
>TRBD1|TRBV4-3|TRBJ1-2|many
TGCGCCAGCAGCCAAGATCTGGGGCCAGGGGGCAATGGCTACACCTTC
CASSQDLGPGGNGYTF
>TRBD1|TRBV20-1|TRBJ2-2|NA
TGCAGTGCTAGAGACGAGGACAGGCCACCAGCCGGGGAGCTGTTTTTT
CSARDEDRPPAGELFF
>TRBD1|TRBV6-4|TRBJ1-1|NA
TGTGCCAGCAGTGACTCCCGGGACAGGGCGGGTAGAGCTTTCTTT
CASSDSRDRAGRAFF
>NA|TRBV4-2|TRBJ1-5|many
TGTGCCAGCAGCCAAGATGGGAATTCCAATCAGCCCCAGCATTTT
CASSQDGNSNQPQHF
>NA|TRBV11-2|TRBJ2-2|many
TGTGCCAGCAGCCAGCCGACTTTGAACGCGAACACCGGGGAGCTGTTTTTT
CASSQPTLNANTGELFF
>NA|TRBV7-6|TRBJ1-6|many
TGTGCCAGCAGCCCGCATGAGGGAGGGGACTCACCCCTCCACTTT
CASSPHEGGDSPLHF
>TRBD1|TRBV19|TRBJ2-7|few
TGTGCCAGTAGTATCGGGACAGATGCCTACGAGCAGTACTTC
CASSIGTDAYEQYF
>TRBD1|TRBV14|TRBJ1-1|many
TGTGCCAGCAGCCCCGGACAGGGGAACACTGAAGCTTTCTTT
CASSPGQGNTEAFF
>NA|TRBV20-1|TRBJ2-1|few
TGCAGTGCTAATGGGGGCCTCGGTTATAAGCAGTTCTTC
CSANGGLGYKQFF
>TRBD1|TRBV28|TRBJ2-7|NA
TGTGCCAGCAGTCCAGGGGGCTGGTACGAGCAGTACTTC
CASSPGGWYEQYF
>TRBD1|TRBV25-1|TRBJ1-2|NA
TGTGCCAGCAGTACAACAGGGGGCTCGGCGGGCTACACCTTC
CASSTTGGSAGYTF
>NA|TRBV20-1|TRBJ1-2|many
TGCAGTGCTAGAGGAGGTGGGGTCAACTATGGCTACACCTTC
CSARGGGVNYGYTF
>NA|TRBV7-6|TRBJ1-3|few
TGTGCCAGCAGCGAGGGAACAGGGCTCTCTGGAAACACCATATATTTT
CASSEGTGLSGNTIYF
>NA|TRBV27|TRBJ1-2|NA
TGTGCCAGCAGTTTTGGGGGATCTGCGAACTATGGCTACACCTTC
CASSFGGSANYGYTF
>TRBD1|TRBV19|TRBJ1-6|few
TGTGCCACCCCATCCCGGGACAGGGAGGGAGGTATAGGGTCACCCCTCCACTTT
CATPSRDREGGIGSPLHF
>NA|TRBV20-1|TRBJ2-7|few
TGCAGTGCGAGGGTATTGGGCCAGAGCTCCTACGAGCAGTACTTC
CSARVLGQSSYEQYF
>TRBD2|TRBV5-6|TRBJ2-7|few
TGTGCCAGCAGCTTAACTTCGCCGGGACTAGCGGGGGCTATATCCTACGAGCAGTACTTC
CASSLTSPGLAGAISYEQYF
>NA|TRBV12-3/TRBV12-4|TRBJ2-1|NA
TGTGCCAGCTTGGGGCCCAACCACAATGAGCAGTTCTTC
CASLGPNHNEQFF
>TRBD1|TRBV14|TRBJ2-5|NA
TGTGCCAGCAGCCAGGACAGGGGGAGTAGGAAGACCCAGTACTTC
CASSQDRGSRKTQYF
>NA|TRBV13|TRBJ1-2|NA
TGTGCCAGCAGCTCATTTTCCACAGCGAACTATGGCTACACCTTC
CASSSFSTANYGYTF
>TRBD2|TRBV6-1|TRBJ2-7|NA
TGTGCCAGCTTATCGGATACTAGCGGGGGGTACGAGCAGTACTTC
CASLSDTSGGYEQYF
>NA|TRBV28|TRBJ1-1|many
TGTGCCAGCAGTTTAGGGTCAGGGTATAGGACTGAAGCTTTCTTT
CASSLGSGYRTEAFF
>TRBD1|TRBV27|TRBJ1-2|NA
TGTGCCAGCAGTTCGAAGGGACAGGGGTATGGCTACACCTTC
CASSSKGQGYGYTF
>NA|TRBV7-6|TRBJ1-5|many
TGTGCCAGCAGCCCCGAAACGCTCGGTCAGCCCCAGCATTTT
CASSPETLGQPQHF
>TRBD1|TRBV9|TRBJ1-2|NA
TGTGCCAGCAGTGAGAACAGGGGGGAAGGCTATGGCTACACCTTC
CASSENRGEGYGYTF
>NA|TRBV27|TRBJ1-1|NA
TGTGCCAGCAGTTATGAGGGCATGAACACTGAAGCTTTCTTT
CASSYEGMNTEAFF
>TRBD2|TRBV12-3/TRBV12-4|TRBJ2-3|few
TGTGCCAGCCCTTCGGGACTAGCGGCTAGCACAGATACGCAGTATTTT
CASPSGLAASTDTQYF
>NA|TRBV7-2|TRBJ1-1|many
TGTGCCAGCAGCTTAGCCTGGCAGCCCGCAAACACTGAAGCTTTCTTT
CASSLAWQPANTEAFF
>TRBD1|TRBV7-9|TRBJ2-3|NA
TGTGCCAGCAGCCCCCGGACAGGGTCAGATACGCAGTATTTT
CASSPRTGSDTQYF
>TRBD2|TRBV6-2/TRBV6-3|TRBJ2-5|NA
TGTGCCAGCAGTTATCAGAGTAGCGGGAGAGGGGAGACCCAGTACTTC
CASSYQSSGRGETQYF
>NA|TRBV7-6|TRBJ2-3|many
TGTGCCAGCAGCTTAATGGGAGAGGACGATACGCAGTATTTT
CASSLMGEDDTQYF
>NA|TRBV7-8|TRBJ2-7|many
TGTGCCAGCAGCCTTCAGGGGTATCTGTTCGGTTACGAGCAGTACTTC
CASSLQGYLFGYEQYF
>NA|TRBV7-6|TRBJ2-1|many
TGTGCCAGCAGCTTAGCTCAGGGTAATGAGCAGTTCTTC
CASSLAQGNEQFF
>TRBD2|TRBV19|TRBJ2-1|few
TGTGCCAGTAGTAGCGGACTAGCGGGAATGCAGTTCTTC
CASSSGLAGMQFF
>TRBD2|TRBV7-8|TRBJ2-7|NA
TGTGCCAGCAGCTGGGGGACTAGCGCGTTCAACGAGCAGTACTTC
CASSWGTSAFNEQYF
>NA|TRBV5-1|TRBJ2-1|NA
TGCGCCAGCAGCTTCGGCAATGAGCAGTTCTTC
CASSFGNEQFF
>TRBD1|TRBV5-4|TRBJ2-7|NA
TGTGCCAGCAGCCAGGGACAGGGATACCTCTACGAGCAGTACTTC
CASSQGQGYLYEQYF
>NA|TRBV4-2|TRBJ2-7|few
TGTGCCAGCAGCCAAGATGCCGGGGACGTGGGTGAGCAGTACTTC
CASSQDAGDVGEQYF
>NA|TRBV9|TRBJ2-2|NA
TGTGCCAGCAGCGTAGCGGGTCACACCGGGGAGCTGTTTTTT
CASSVAGHTGELFF